The rows below give T cell receptor beta chains drawn from one sample of a study of blood T cells in healthy people across ages. In TCRdb, the 5' RACE reads were re-called with MiXCR into one record per CDR3 protein. The sample includes over 1.5 million distinct CDR3 sequences, roughly 49% of them seen just once. The sequencing sample was made of blood. The source is a middle-aged woman in good health. Both conserved end residues are part of each CDR3. Fields, in order: J gene, D gene, clone size, V gene, CDR3 DNA, CDR3 protein. D genes are given only for firm matches. Clone sizes are given selectively: once, few, many, or a class where the clone is expanded.

J gene: TRBJ1-3
D gene: NA
clone size: NA
V gene: TRBV5-6
CDR3 DNA: TGTGCCAGCACCAGAATTTCTGGAAACACCATATATTTT
CDR3 protein: CASTRISGNTIYF

J gene: TRBJ2-1
D gene: TRBD2
clone size: NA
V gene: TRBV12-3/TRBV12-4
CDR3 DNA: TGTGCCAGCAGGCCAGGGACTACCCCTACAATGATGGGGCAGTTCTTC
CDR3 protein: CASRPGTTPTMMGQFF

J gene: TRBJ2-5
D gene: NA
clone size: NA
V gene: TRBV7-6
CDR3 DNA: TGTGCCAGCAGCTTAGGTCCGGCTCAAGGGACCCAGTACTTC
CDR3 protein: CASSLGPAQGTQYF

J gene: TRBJ2-1
D gene: NA
clone size: NA
V gene: TRBV29-1
CDR3 DNA: TGCAGCGTTGCCCGAAGCTCCTACAATGAGCAGTTCTTC
CDR3 protein: CSVARSSYNEQFF

J gene: TRBJ1-6
D gene: NA
clone size: NA
V gene: TRBV7-6
CDR3 DNA: TGTGCCAGCAGCTTAACCCAGCTAAATTCACCCCTCCACTTT
CDR3 protein: CASSLTQLNSPLHF

J gene: TRBJ2-5
D gene: NA
clone size: NA
V gene: TRBV7-2
CDR3 DNA: TGTGCCAGCAGCCGGGACTTGTCCGAGACCCAGTACTTC
CDR3 protein: CASSRDLSETQYF

J gene: TRBJ2-2
D gene: TRBD2
clone size: NA
V gene: TRBV7-3
CDR3 DNA: TGTGCCAGCAGCCATCCCACGGGGGGTGGCACCGGGGAGCTGTTTTTT
CDR3 protein: CASSHPTGGGTGELFF

J gene: TRBJ1-1
D gene: TRBD1
clone size: NA
V gene: TRBV6-1
CDR3 DNA: TGTGCCAGCAGGGACCCGGGACAGTACACTGAGGCTTTCTTT
CDR3 protein: CASRDPGQYTEAFF

J gene: TRBJ1-1
D gene: NA
clone size: NA
V gene: TRBV20-1
CDR3 DNA: TGCGGTGCTAGGGGACGGATCATGAACACTGAAGCTTTCTTT
CDR3 protein: CGARGRIMNTEAFF

J gene: TRBJ2-1
D gene: TRBD2
clone size: once
V gene: TRBV7-8
CDR3 DNA: TGTGCCAGCAGCTACGGACTAGCGGGGGGCCTTAGTAGCTCCTACAATGAGCAGTTCTTC
CDR3 protein: CASSYGLAGGLSSSYNEQFF

J gene: TRBJ2-3
D gene: NA
clone size: NA
V gene: TRBV7-2
CDR3 DNA: TGTGCCAGCAGCTTAGACGGCCGGGGCGGCACAGATACGCAGTATTTT
CDR3 protein: CASSLDGRGGTDTQYF

J gene: TRBJ2-7
D gene: TRBD1
clone size: many
V gene: TRBV6-1
CDR3 DNA: TGTGCCAGCAGGCTGGAGACAGGGGGATCGTACGAGCAGTACTTC
CDR3 protein: CASRLETGGSYEQYF

J gene: TRBJ2-1
D gene: TRBD2
clone size: NA
V gene: TRBV6-5
CDR3 DNA: TGTGCCAGCAGTTACACCATGCTAGCGGGGGGGCGTAATGAGCAGTTCTTC
CDR3 protein: CASSYTMLAGGRNEQFF

J gene: TRBJ1-1
D gene: NA
clone size: once
V gene: TRBV7-2
CDR3 DNA: TGTGCCAGCAGTCACTCCACAGCTAACACTGAAGCTTTCTTT
CDR3 protein: CASSHSTANTEAFF

J gene: TRBJ2-7
D gene: NA
clone size: NA
V gene: TRBV20-1
CDR3 DNA: TGCAGTGCTAGGAGCTGGGGGGGCCAGTCCTACGAGCAGTACTTC
CDR3 protein: CSARSWGGQSYEQYF

J gene: TRBJ2-5
D gene: NA
clone size: NA
V gene: TRBV20-1
CDR3 DNA: TGCAGTGCTAGGACGGGACTCGCCGAGACCCAGTACTTC
CDR3 protein: CSARTGLAETQYF

J gene: TRBJ2-3
D gene: NA
clone size: few
V gene: TRBV9
CDR3 DNA: TGTGCCAGCAGCGTAGTCCTCACAGATACGCAGTATTTT
CDR3 protein: CASSVVLTDTQYF

J gene: TRBJ2-3
D gene: TRBD2
clone size: NA
V gene: TRBV5-1
CDR3 DNA: TGCGCCAGCAGCTTACTAGCGGGGGGGCGCCCTAGCACAGATACGCAGTATTTT
CDR3 protein: CASSLLAGGRPSTDTQYF